Listed below are T cell receptor beta chains from one sample, sequenced in a study of T cell repertoires in cytomegalovirus infection. TCRdb fed the reads into MiXCR, producing one record per CDR3 protein. Among around 800,000 distinct CDR3 sequences listed, 30% to 35% were seen once. These receptors have no identified antigens. The specimen comprised cultured CD8+ T cells from PBMCs, sampled from culture after CMV antigen stimulation. Receptors originate from a human donor in good health (CMV status not recorded). Some clones in this sample may be carry-over from other donors' samples. The CDR3 runs from the conserved cysteine through the conserved F or W. A D gene is named only where the DNA matches it firmly. The listing skips clone size in some rows; elsewhere it reads once, few, many or a size class.

clone size,V gene,D gene,J gene,CDR3 protein,CDR3 DNA
-,TRBV7-7,-,TRBJ2-1,CASSPSSTTYNEQFF,TGTGCTAGCAGCCCATCCTCGACGACATATAATGAGCAGTTCTTC
many,TRBV7-6,TRBD2,TRBJ2-1,CASSLEAAGGHNEQFF,TGTGCCAGCAGCTTAGAAGCAGCGGGGGGCCACAATGAGCAGTTCTTC
-,TRBV27,-,TRBJ2-1,CASSLLIDDEQFF,TGTGCCAGCAGTTTACTTATCGACGATGAGCAGTTCTTC
-,TRBV5-4,TRBD2,TRBJ2-3,CASSLAGRGSTYF,TGTGCCAGCAGCTTGGCCGGGCGGGGGAGCACATATTTT
-,TRBV10-3,TRBD1,TRBJ2-3,CAIRVKQGTSTDTQYF,TGTGCCATCAGGGTCAAACAGGGGACGAGCACAGATACGCAGTATTTT
-,TRBV11-3,-,TRBJ2-5,CASSLDGNQETQYF,TGTGCCAGCAGCTTAGACGGAAACCAAGAGACCCAGTACTTC
few,TRBV20-1,-,TRBJ1-2,CSARVPSDGLNYGYTF,TGCAGTGCTAGAGTTCCGAGCGACGGACTTAACTATGGCTACACCTTC
-,TRBV6-6,-,TRBJ2-3,CTSSTSIGQGVDTQYF,TGTACCAGCAGTACCTCCATCGGTCAGGGTGTAGATACGCAGTATTTT
few,TRBV20-1,-,TRBJ1-1,CSAENPDTEAFF,TGCAGTGCTGAAAACCCGGACACTGAAGCTTTCTTT
-,TRBV6-2/TRBV6-3,-,TRBJ1-5,CASSVGLGPQHF,TGTGCCAGCAGTGTCGGCCTCGGGCCCCAGCATTTT
-,TRBV6-1,-,TRBJ1-2,CASPGGPGAPYGYTF,TGTGCCAGCCCTGGAGGGCCAGGGGCTCCCTATGGCTACACCTTC
-,TRBV4-1,-,TRBJ1-6,CASSQDWDGPNSPLHF,TGCGCCAGCAGCCAAGATTGGGACGGACCTAATTCACCCCTCCACTTT
-,TRBV9,TRBD1,TRBJ2-1,CASSAGTGGPNEQFF,TGTGCCAGCAGCGCCGGGACAGGAGGGCCCAATGAGCAGTTCTTC
-,TRBV19,-,TRBJ1-2,CASNFGTPYGYTF,TGTGCCAGCAACTTTGGGACACCTTATGGCTACACCTTC
few,TRBV5-4,-,TRBJ2-1,CASSLESSNEQFF,TGTGCCAGCAGCTTGGAGTCGAGCAATGAGCAGTTCTTC
few,TRBV7-9,TRBD1,TRBJ1-1,CASSPQREGARNTEAFF,TGTGCCAGCAGCCCCCAGAGGGAGGGGGCCCGGAACACTGAAGCTTTCTTT
-,TRBV4-3,-,TRBJ2-3,CASSQEFGTNLLTDTQYF,TGCGCCAGCAGCCAAGAGTTCGGGACAAATCTTCTCACAGATACGCAGTATTTT
-,TRBV29-1,TRBD2,TRBJ2-3,CSVDHGLAGGGTDTQYF,TGCAGCGTTGACCACGGACTAGCGGGGGGGGGCACAGATACGCAGTATTTT